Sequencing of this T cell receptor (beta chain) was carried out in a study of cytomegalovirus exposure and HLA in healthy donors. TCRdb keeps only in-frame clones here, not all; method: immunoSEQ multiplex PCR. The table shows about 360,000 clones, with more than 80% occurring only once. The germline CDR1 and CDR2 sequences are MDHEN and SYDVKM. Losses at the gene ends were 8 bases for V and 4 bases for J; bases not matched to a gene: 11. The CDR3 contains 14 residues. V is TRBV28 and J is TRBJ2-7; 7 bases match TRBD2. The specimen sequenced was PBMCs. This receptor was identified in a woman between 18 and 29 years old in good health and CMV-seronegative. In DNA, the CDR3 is TGTGCCAGCGCACGGGACTACGGATTTTACGAGCAGTACTTC. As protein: CASARDYGFYEQYF. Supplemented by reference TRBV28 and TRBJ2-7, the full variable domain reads DVKVTQSSRYLVKRTGEKVFLECVQDMDHENMFWYRQDPGLGLRLIYFSYDVKMKEKGDIPEGYSVSREKKERFSLILESASTNQTSMYLCASARDYGFYEQYFGPGTRLTVT.